A selection of T cell receptor beta chains follows, all from one sample in a study of siplizumab effects on memory and regulatory T cells. Profiling relied on immunoSEQ multiplex PCR, and the TCRdb table lists in-frame clones only, not all of them. Here the sample spans about 69,000 clones, around 90% being singletons. The sequenced sample was Tregs sorted from blood. Receptor source: a human donor in good health. Both conserved end residues are part of each CDR3. Each record gives: D gene, clone size, V gene, J gene, CDR3 protein, CDR3 DNA. D genes are given only for firm matches. Some rows mark clone size as missing; the rest say once, few, many or name a class of expanded clone.

D: .; size: few; V: TRBV14; J: TRBJ2-1; CDR3: CASSQDVGGNNEQFF; DNA: TGTGCCAGCAGCCAAGATGTAGGGGGAAACAATGAGCAGTTCTTC
D: .; size: .; V: TRBV6-4; J: TRBJ1-2; CDR3: CASSATSNYGYTF; DNA: TGTGCCAGCAGTGCCACTTCTAACTATGGCTACACCTTC
D: .; size: .; V: TRBV5-1; J: TRBJ2-7; CDR3: CASSSRTTTYEQYF; DNA: TGCGCCAGCAGCTCGCGGACTACCACCTACGAGCAGTACTTC
D: .; size: .; V: TRBV4-3; J: TRBJ1-3; CDR3: CASSQEQVDYSGNTIYF; DNA: TGCGCCAGCAGCCAAGAACAGGTAGACTACTCTGGAAACACCATATATTTT
D: TRBD2; size: .; V: TRBV6-6; J: TRBJ2-1; CDR3: CASRPPGGRNEQFF; DNA: TGTGCCAGCAGGCCCCCGGGGGGAAGGAATGAGCAGTTCTTC
D: .; size: .; V: TRBV9; J: TRBJ2-1; CDR3: CASSVEGNNEQFF; DNA: TGTGCCAGCAGCGTAGAAGGGAACAATGAGCAGTTCTTC
D: TRBD1; size: .; V: TRBV19; J: TRBJ1-5; CDR3: CASRTRQGVNQPQHF; DNA: TGTGCCAGTAGGACACGACAGGGGGTCAATCAGCCCCAGCATTTT
D: TRBD1; size: once; V: TRBV10-3; J: TRBJ1-5; CDR3: CATQAQGANQPQHF; DNA: TGTGCCACACAGGCACAGGGGGCGAATCAGCCCCAGCATTTT
D: .; size: .; V: TRBV15; J: TRBJ2-1; CDR3: CATSRALRFSYNEQFF; DNA: TGTGCCACCAGCAGAGCTTTGCGGTTCTCCTACAATGAGCAGTTCTTC
D: .; size: .; V: TRBV5-1; J: TRBJ2-2; CDR3: CASSWTTGFTGELFF; DNA: TGCGCCAGCAGCTGGACCACGGGCTTCACCGGGGAGCTGTTTTTT
D: TRBD2; size: .; V: TRBV27; J: TRBJ2-3; CDR3: CASSHSRSHSGRARGTQYF; DNA: TGTGCCAGCAGCCACTCCAGATCCCATAGCGGGAGGGCCCGAGGTACGCAGTATTTT
D: TRBD1; size: .; V: TRBV10-3; J: TRBJ1-1; CDR3: CAISEGTGRGTEAFF; DNA: TGTGCCATCAGTGAGGGGACAGGGCGCGGGACTGAAGCTTTCTTT
D: .; size: .; V: TRBV5-1; J: TRBJ2-5; CDR3: CASSLMSGQETQYF; DNA: TGCGCCAGCAGCTTGATGTCAGGCCAAGAGACCCAGTACTTC
D: .; size: .; V: TRBV5-1; J: TRBJ2-6; CDR3: CASSLDTSVLTF; DNA: TGCGCCAGCAGCTTGGACACCTCCGTCCTGACTTTC
D: .; size: few; V: TRBV6-1; J: TRBJ1-5; CDR3: CASSEAPITQPQHF; DNA: TGTGCCAGCAGTGAAGCGCCAATAACTCAGCCCCAGCATTTT
D: TRBD1; size: once; V: TRBV19; J: TRBJ2-1; CDR3: CASSRGTGSKDEQFF; DNA: TGTGCCAGTAGTAGGGGGACAGGGAGTAAAGATGAGCAGTTCTTC
D: .; size: .; V: TRBV7-2; J: TRBJ2-5; CDR3: CASSFSAPQGTQYF; DNA: TGTGCCAGCAGCTTTAGCGCCCCCCAGGGGACCCAGTACTTC
D: .; size: .; V: TRBV19; J: TRBJ1-2; CDR3: CASSTLPGAGNYGYTF; DNA: TGTGCCAGTAGTACACTCCCGGGAGCCGGGAACTATGGCTACACCTTC
D: TRBD1; size: .; V: TRBV9; J: TRBJ2-1; CDR3: CASSVVGTGAYNEQFF; DNA: TGTGCCAGCAGCGTAGTAGGGACAGGGGCCTACAATGAGCAGTTCTTC
D: .; size: few; V: TRBV11-2; J: TRBJ2-3; CDR3: CASSGRLEQYF; DNA: TGTGCCAGCAGCGGGAGACTAGAGCAGTATTTT
D: TRBD1; size: .; V: TRBV6-1; J: TRBJ1-4; CDR3: CASRRKGQANEKLFF; DNA: TGTGCCAGCAGACGAAAGGGACAGGCTAATGAAAAACTGTTTTTT
D: .; size: .; V: TRBV7-9; J: TRBJ1-3; CDR3: CASSLAGLSGNTIYF; DNA: TGTGCCAGCAGCTTGGCAGGGCTTTCTGGAAACACCATATATTTT
D: .; size: .; V: TRBV11-3; J: TRBJ2-1; CDR3: CASSLADEQFF; DNA: TGTGCCAGCAGCTTAGCGGATGAGCAGTTCTTC
D: .; size: .; V: TRBV19; J: TRBJ1-5; CDR3: CASSIVASQPQHF; DNA: TGTGCCAGTAGTATAGTAGCCTCTCAGCCCCAGCATTTT
D: TRBD2; size: .; V: TRBV12-5; J: TRBJ2-7; CDR3: CASGLGLAGTEQYF; DNA: TGTGCTAGTGGTTTAGGACTAGCGGGAACCGAGCAGTACTTC
D: .; size: .; V: TRBV7-9; J: TRBJ2-7; CDR3: CASSLVGPYEQYF; DNA: TGTGCCAGCAGCTTAGTAGGTCCCTACGAGCAGTACTTC
D: .; size: .; V: TRBV28; J: TRBJ1-5; CDR3: CASSLPWGLGNQPQHF; DNA: TGTGCCAGCAGCCTTCCTTGGGGCCTGGGCAATCAGCCCCAGCATTTT
D: .; size: .; V: TRBV5-1; J: TRBJ2-1; CDR3: CASSLAPSAYNEQFF; DNA: TGCGCCAGCAGCTTGGCCCCTAGCGCCTACAATGAGCAGTTCTTC
D: .; size: .; V: TRBV29-1; J: TRBJ1-1; CDR3: CSVVDHEAFF; DNA: TGCAGCGTGGTGGACCATGAAGCTTTCTTT
D: TRBD1; size: .; V: TRBV6-1; J: TRBJ2-5; CDR3: CASERGQGFLETQYF; DNA: TGTGCCAGCGAACGGGGACAGGGGTTTCTAGAGACCCAGTACTTC
D: .; size: .; V: TRBV18; J: TRBJ2-7; CDR3: CASSPLGYEQYF; DNA: TGTGCCAGCTCACCACTCGGGTACGAGCAGTACTTC
D: .; size: .; V: TRBV6-5; J: TRBJ2-7; CDR3: CASSRDVGYEQYF; DNA: TGTGCCAGCAGTCGCGATGTTGGATACGAGCAGTACTTC
D: .; size: medium-sized; V: TRBV7-2; J: TRBJ2-5; CDR3: CASSLGMEETQYF; DNA: TGTGCCAGCAGCTTAGGCATGGAAGAGACCCAGTACTTC
D: TRBD1; size: .; V: TRBV10-2; J: TRBJ1-2; CDR3: CASSVTQGANYGYTF; DNA: TGCGCCAGCAGCGTCACACAGGGGGCTAACTATGGCTACACCTTC
D: TRBD1; size: .; V: TRBV5-1; J: TRBJ2-7; CDR3: CASSLDRGFYEQYF; DNA: TGCGCCAGCAGCTTGGACAGGGGCTTCTACGAGCAGTACTTC
D: TRBD2; size: .; V: TRBV19; J: TRBJ2-1; CDR3: CASSMGLAGVSYNEQFF; DNA: TGTGCCAGTAGTATGGGACTAGCGGGAGTGTCCTACAATGAGCAGTTCTTC
D: .; size: .; V: TRBV18; J: TRBJ2-1; CDR3: CASSNSGAVSYNEQFF; DNA: TGTGCCAGCTCAAATTCCGGGGCCGTCTCCTACAATGAGCAGTTCTTC
D: .; size: .; V: TRBV7-9; J: TRBJ2-2; CDR3: CASSSRTASSNTGELFF; DNA: TGTGCCAGCAGCTCCCGGACAGCCTCTTCGAACACCGGGGAGCTGTTTTTT
D: TRBD2; size: .; V: TRBV6-5; J: TRBJ2-3; CDR3: CASGQAGGPDTQYF; DNA: TGTGCCAGCGGCCAAGCGGGAGGGCCAGATACGCAGTATTTT
D: .; size: .; V: TRBV6-5; J: TRBJ2-4; CDR3: CASSYGAGGRNIQYF; DNA: TGTGCCAGCAGTTACGGAGCAGGAGGGAGGAACATTCAGTACTTC
D: .; size: .; V: TRBV6-1; J: TRBJ2-3; CDR3: CASRDRGGSDTQYF; DNA: TGTGCCAGCAGGGACCGAGGGGGTTCAGATACGCAGTATTTT
D: .; size: .; V: TRBV19; J: TRBJ1-1; CDR3: CASTKSGYEAFF; DNA: TGTGCCAGTACTAAGTCCGGCTACGAAGCTTTCTTT
D: .; size: .; V: TRBV18; J: TRBJ1-3; CDR3: CASSPRRVGNTIYF; DNA: TGTGCCAGCTCACCAAGAAGGGTTGGAAACACCATATATTTT
D: TRBD2; size: .; V: TRBV2; J: TRBJ2-7; CDR3: CASRKGTSDYEQYF; DNA: TGTGCCAGCAGGAAAGGGACTAGCGACTACGAGCAGTACTTC
D: TRBD1; size: once; V: TRBV7-2; J: TRBJ1-4; CDR3: CASSLAGGAGNEKLFF; DNA: TGTGCCAGCAGCTTAGCAGGGGGCGCGGGTAATGAAAAACTGTTTTTT
D: .; size: .; V: TRBV19; J: TRBJ1-1; CDR3: CASSTQVRGRKTEAFF; DNA: TGTGCCAGTAGTACCCAAGTAAGGGGACGAAAGACTGAAGCTTTCTTT
D: .; size: .; V: TRBV11-3; J: TRBJ1-1; CDR3: CASSPQGLEAFF; DNA: TGTGCCAGCAGTCCACAGGGTCTGGAAGCTTTCTTT
D: TRBD2; size: few; V: TRBV10-3; J: TRBJ2-3; CDR3: CAISDRTSGRSTDTQYF; DNA: TGTGCCATCAGTGACCGGACTAGCGGGAGGTCCACAGATACGCAGTATTTT
D: TRBD1; size: .; V: TRBV7-2; J: TRBJ1-2; CDR3: CASTQRQGMAGYTF; DNA: TGTGCCAGCACTCAGAGACAGGGTATGGCTGGCTACACCTTC
D: .; size: .; V: TRBV30; J: TRBJ2-7; CDR3: CAWSVNTPEQYF; DNA: TGTGCCTGGAGTGTAAACACACCGGAGCAGTACTTC
D: .; size: few; V: TRBV7-8; J: TRBJ1-4; CDR3: CASSENRGPEKLFF; DNA: TGTGCCAGCAGCGAAAACCGGGGCCCTGAAAAACTGTTTTTT
D: .; size: .; V: TRBV9; J: TRBJ2-5; CDR3: CASSVEYYQETQYF; DNA: TGTGCCAGCAGCGTAGAATACTACCAAGAGACCCAGTACTTC
D: .; size: .; V: TRBV28; J: TRBJ2-5; CDR3: CASSTYGTTQETQYF; DNA: TGTGCCAGCAGTACGTACGGGACAACACAAGAGACCCAGTACTTC